The 3 T cell receptor beta chains reported below all come from one sample, sequenced in a study of shared T cell receptors in the human thymus. TCRdb keeps only in-frame clones here, not all; method: immunoSEQ multiplex PCR. The sample lists 700,000 or so clones, 80% to 90% occurring once. The same data also went into a second study, on human thymus T cells.

Sequencing was carried out using thymocytes. The receptors shown here come from a girl less than two years old with a congenital heart defect.

The chain joins TRBV9 to TRBJ2-1; 10 positions agree with TRBD1. Trimming at V came to 3 bases and at J to 9 bases, leaving 12 bases not matched to a gene. CDR1 and CDR2 (germline): SGDLS, YYNGEE. The CDR3 length is 16 residues. DNA of the CDR3: TGTGCCAGCAGCGCGAATGGGACAGGGGATCTTCCTGAGCAGTTCTTC. It specifies CASSANGTGDLPEQFF.

This chain connects TRBV5-4 to TRBJ1-2; 11 positions match TRBD1. Germline V gives CDR1 SGHNT, CDR2 YYREEE (reference sequence). V shed 0 bases, J shed 5 bases, and the junction held 6 bases outside the gene matches. CDR3 length: 16 amino acids. CDR3 residues: CASSLGRTGGFYGYTF. In DNA form, the CDR3 reads TGTGCCAGCAGCTTGGGTCGGACAGGGGGCTTTTATGGCTACACCTTC.

The V call is TRBV6-5, the J call TRBJ1-4, with TRBD1 matching over 8 bases. From germline, CDR1 is MNHEY and CDR2 SVGAGI. V was clipped by 6 bases and J by 8 bases; unmatched bases: 8. CDR3 size: 14 residues. In DNA, the CDR3 is TGTGCCAGCAGAGCGCAGGGGGCGAAAGAAAAACTGTTTTTT. This codes for CASRAQGAKEKLFF.